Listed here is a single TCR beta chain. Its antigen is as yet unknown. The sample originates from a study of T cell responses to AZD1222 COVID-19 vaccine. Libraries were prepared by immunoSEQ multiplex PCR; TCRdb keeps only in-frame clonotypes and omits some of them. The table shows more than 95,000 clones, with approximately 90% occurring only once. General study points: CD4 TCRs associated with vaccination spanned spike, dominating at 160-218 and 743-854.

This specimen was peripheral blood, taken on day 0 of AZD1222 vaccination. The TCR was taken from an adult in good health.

The DNA for the CDR3 is TGTGCCAGCAGCTCCTCCCTTGGGACTTTGAACACAGATACGCAGTATTTT. Protein: CASSSSLGTLNTDTQYF. The rearrangement joins TRBV5-6 to TRBJ2-3; weak D call: TRBD2 (6 bases). The ends were cut back, 3 bases at V and 2 bases at J, with 19 bases in the middle. This CDR3 has 17 residues. Germline V gene lookup returns CDR1 SGHDT and CDR2 YYEEEE.